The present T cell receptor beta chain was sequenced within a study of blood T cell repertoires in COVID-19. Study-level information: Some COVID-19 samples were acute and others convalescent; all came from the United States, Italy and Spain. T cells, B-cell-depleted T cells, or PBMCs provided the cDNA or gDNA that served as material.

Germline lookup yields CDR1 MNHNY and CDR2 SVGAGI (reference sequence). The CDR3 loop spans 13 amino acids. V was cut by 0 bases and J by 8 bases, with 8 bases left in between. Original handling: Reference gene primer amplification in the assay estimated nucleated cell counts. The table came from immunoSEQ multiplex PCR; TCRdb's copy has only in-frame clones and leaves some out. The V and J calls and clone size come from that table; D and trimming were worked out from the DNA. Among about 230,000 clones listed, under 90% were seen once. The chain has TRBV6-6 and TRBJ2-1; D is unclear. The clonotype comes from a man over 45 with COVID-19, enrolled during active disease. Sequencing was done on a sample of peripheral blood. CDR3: CASSYSSFDEQFF. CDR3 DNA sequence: TGTGCCAGCAGTTACTCCTCTTTCGATGAGCAGTTCTTC.